This TCR beta chain emerged from a study of cytomegalovirus exposure and HLA in healthy donors. 13 Jbeta primers and 60 Vbeta primers were used for the PCR. Produced via immunoSEQ multiplex PCR; TCRdb's table is partial and in-frame only. The sample comprises about 220,000 clones, 76% of which are singletons, and roughly 0.6% rests with the top ten. Material: PBMCs. This clonotype was sampled from a man between 18 and 29 years old in good health and CMV-seronegative.

CDR3 in amino acids: CASRPGTRTYEQYF. The CDR3 DNA reads TGTGCCAGCAGACCCGGGACTAGAACCTACGAGCAGTACTTC. The rearrangement joins TRBV6-6 to TRBJ2-7, with 8 positions matching TRBD2. The V segment lost 6 bases and the J segment 2 bases; nucleotides outside the gene matches: 6. The CDR3 is 14 amino acids. Germline CDR1 MNHNY, CDR2 SVGAGI (reference sequence).